These T cell receptor beta chains were read from a single sample in a study of blood T cell repertoires in COVID-19. Sequencing used immunoSEQ multiplex PCR; TCRdb keeps in-frame clones, though not all of them. Of 320,000 or so clones listed, around 90% are singletons. The sample comprised PBMCs or T cells enriched from blood (not recorded which). These receptors were taken from a man aged 25 to 40 who had recovered from COVID-19. The CDR3 runs from the conserved cysteine through the conserved F or W. A D gene is named only where the DNA matches it firmly. Size values are once, few and many counts, or a class for expanded clones, and some rows have none.

abundance | j_gene | d_gene | v_gene | CDR3nt | CDR3aa
few | TRBJ2-1 | NA | TRBV5-5 | TGTGCCAGCAGCTTGGGGGGGCGGTCCTACAATGAGCAGTTCTTC | CASSLGGRSYNEQFF
NA | TRBJ1-3 | NA | TRBV3-1/TRBV3-2 | TGTGCCAGCAGCCAAGAAGTTATTATAGGGGGAACTGGAAACACCATATATTTT | CASSQEVIIGGTGNTIYF
NA | TRBJ1-1 | NA | TRBV5-1 | TGCGCCAGCAGCTTGGACCGGACAAACACTGAAGCTTTCTTT | CASSLDRTNTEAFF
NA | TRBJ2-1 | TRBD1 | TRBV6-1 | TGTGCCAGCAGTGATCTTGGGACAGGTTACAATGAGCAGTTCTTC | CASSDLGTGYNEQFF
NA | TRBJ2-2 | NA | TRBV27 | TGTGCCAGCAGCCACCACCAGGGCGGGAACACCGGGGAGCTGTTTTTT | CASSHHQGGNTGELFF
NA | TRBJ1-3 | NA | TRBV7-2 | TGTGCCAGCAGCTCTCAAACTTCATTCTCTGGAAACACCATATATTTT | CASSSQTSFSGNTIYF
NA | TRBJ1-2 | NA | TRBV28 | TGTGCCAGCAGCTCTGGACGGGAAACCTGGGGCTACACCTTC | CASSSGRETWGYTF
NA | TRBJ1-4 | NA | TRBV30 | TGTGCCTGGAGTGTAAAAGGGGCTAGGAGTGAAAAACTGTTTTTT | CAWSVKGARSEKLFF
NA | TRBJ2-2 | NA | TRBV5-1 | TGCGCCAGCAGCTCCCGGGATCCTTACACCGGGGAGCTGTTTTTT | CASSSRDPYTGELFF
NA | TRBJ2-2 | NA | TRBV14 | TGTGCCAGCAGCCCCTTAGACACCGGGGAGCTGTTTTTT | CASSPLDTGELFF
NA | TRBJ1-5 | NA | TRBV5-1 | TGCGCCAGCAGCCCTGGAGATAGCAATCAGCCCCAGCATTTT | CASSPGDSNQPQHF
NA | TRBJ2-1 | NA | TRBV6-5 | TGTGCCAGCAGTTACTACCAGGGTGAGCAGTTCTTC | CASSYYQGEQFF
NA | TRBJ1-6 | NA | TRBV5-1 | TGCGCCAGCAGCGGGGGCAACAATAATTCACCCCTCCACTTT | CASSGGNNNSPLHF
NA | TRBJ2-7 | NA | TRBV19 | TGTGCCAGTAGTACCTACCCCGCAGGGTCCTACGAGCAGTACTTC | CASSTYPAGSYEQYF
NA | TRBJ1-4 | NA | TRBV19 | TGTGCCAGTAGTCCACAGTCGAGTGGCACTAATGAAAAACTGTTTTTT | CASSPQSSGTNEKLFF
NA | TRBJ2-1 | NA | TRBV13 | TGTGCCAGCAGCTCTTGGACAGACAATACTCACAATGAGCAGTTCTTC | CASSSWTDNTHNEQFF
once | TRBJ2-3 | NA | TRBV20-1 | TGCAGTGCTAGTCCCCAACTGGCAGATACGCAGTATTTT | CSASPQLADTQYF
NA | TRBJ1-2 | NA | TRBV9 | TGTGCCAGCAGCCCAGAGGAGGGGTATGGCTACACCTTC | CASSPEEGYGYTF
NA | TRBJ1-6 | NA | TRBV7-9 | TGTGCCAGCAGCTTACCGGATTCACCCCTCCACTTT | CASSLPDSPLHF
NA | TRBJ2-1 | TRBD2 | TRBV3-1/TRBV3-2 | TGTGCCAGCAGCCACCCCCTAGCGGGATCCGGGCGGTTCTTC | CASSHPLAGSGRFF
once | TRBJ1-5 | NA | TRBV5-1 | TGCGCCAGCAGCTTGGAGGGAGTTCAGCCCCAGCATTTT | CASSLEGVQPQHF
once | TRBJ2-3 | TRBD1 | TRBV5-1 | TGCGCCAGCAGCTCTATGACAGGGGCCACAGATACGCAGTATTTT | CASSSMTGATDTQYF
NA | TRBJ2-1 | TRBD1 | TRBV5-1 | TGCGCCAGTTTGGGTTCGGACAGGGAAACCTACAATGAGCAGTTCTTC | CASLGSDRETYNEQFF
NA | TRBJ1-3 | TRBD1 | TRBV5-4 | TGTGCCAGCAGCCGGGACAGGGAGAGAAACACCATATATTTT | CASSRDRERNTIYF
NA | TRBJ2-7 | TRBD1 | TRBV2 | TGTGCCAGCGGGACAGGGTACTACGAGCAGTACTTC | CASGTGYYEQYF
NA | TRBJ1-1 | TRBD1 | TRBV28 | TGTGCCAGCAGTTCGGGACAGGGGGCGATAACTGAAGCTTTCTTT | CASSSGQGAITEAFF
NA | TRBJ2-2 | NA | TRBV5-4 | TGTGCCAGCAGCCCCGGGACACCGAACACCGGGGAGCTGTTTTTT | CASSPGTPNTGELFF
NA | TRBJ2-7 | NA | TRBV4-1 | TGCGCCAGCAGCCAAGTTGGAACCGGGGAGCAGTACTTC | CASSQVGTGEQYF
NA | TRBJ2-5 | TRBD1 | TRBV7-9 | TGTGCCAGCAGCCTCTACCGGGACAGAGAGACCCAGTACTTC | CASSLYRDRETQYF
NA | TRBJ2-7 | NA | TRBV30 | TGTGCCTGGGTGAGGAAACAGGGACGTAGGGAGCAGTACTTC | CAWVRKQGRREQYF
NA | TRBJ1-4 | TRBD1 | TRBV7-8 | TGTGCCAGCAGCTTGGGGACAGTTAATGAAAAACTGTTTTTT | CASSLGTVNEKLFF
NA | TRBJ2-2 | NA | TRBV3-1/TRBV3-2 | TGTGCCAGCAGCCCCCTCCCGGTTGACACCGGGGAGCTGTTTTTT | CASSPLPVDTGELFF
NA | TRBJ2-2 | TRBD1 | TRBV19 | TGTGCCAGTAGTCGAAACAGGGGTGCCGGGGAGCTGTTTTTT | CASSRNRGAGELFF
NA | TRBJ1-2 | NA | TRBV6-1 | TGTGCCAGCAGTGAAGTTCGTCCGAACTATGGCTACACCTTC | CASSEVRPNYGYTF
NA | TRBJ2-7 | NA | TRBV28 | TGTGCCAGCAGTTTGAGAGGGCTCGAGCAGTACTTC | CASSLRGLEQYF
NA | TRBJ1-6 | NA | TRBV6-4 | TGTGCCAGCATCGGGACACCTAATTCACCCCTCCACTTT | CASIGTPNSPLHF
NA | TRBJ2-1 | TRBD2 | TRBV24-1 | TGTGCCACCAAAACTAGCGGGGGGGACGGATACAATGAGCAGTTCTTC | CATKTSGGDGYNEQFF
once | TRBJ2-7 | NA | TRBV5-1 | TGCGCCAGCAGCCCGTCCCCCGGGACTCAGTCCTACGAGCAGTACTTC | CASSPSPGTQSYEQYF
NA | TRBJ1-2 | NA | TRBV15 | TGTGCCACCAGCGTACAGAGGGGGTACGGCTACACCTTC | CATSVQRGYGYTF
NA | TRBJ2-7 | TRBD1 | TRBV28 | TGTGCCAGCAGCCTCGGACAGGGTACCTACGAGCAGTACTTC | CASSLGQGTYEQYF
NA | TRBJ2-2 | NA | TRBV9 | TGTGCCAGCAGCGTAACAGGAACGAACACCGGGGAGCTGTTTTTT | CASSVTGTNTGELFF
NA | TRBJ2-1 | TRBD2 | TRBV6-1 | TGTGCCAGCAGTGACGGCGGGGGCTCCTACAATGAGCAGTTCTTC | CASSDGGGSYNEQFF
NA | TRBJ2-2 | TRBD1 | TRBV10-2 | TGCGCCAGTAGGGGGCTAAACACCGGGGAGCTGTTTTTT | CASRGLNTGELFF
NA | TRBJ2-1 | NA | TRBV7-2 | TGTGCCAGCACTCGTCTAGGGGGGGGGCCATCTGATGAGCAGTTCTTC | CASTRLGGGPSDEQFF
NA | TRBJ1-1 | NA | TRBV5-1 | TGCGCCAGCAGCTTGACGGGGGGCAGGGGCACTGAAGCTTTCTTT | CASSLTGGRGTEAFF
NA | TRBJ2-5 | TRBD2 | TRBV7-8 | TGTGCCAGCAGCTTGTGGCGGGGGGGCCGGACTGAGACCCAGTACTTC | CASSLWRGGRTETQYF
NA | TRBJ2-7 | NA | TRBV19 | TGTGCCAGTAGTATTCCAGGGCTGAGCTCCTACGAGCAGTACTTC | CASSIPGLSSYEQYF
NA | TRBJ1-5 | TRBD1 | TRBV18 | TGTGCCAGCTCACGACAGGGTAGCAATCAGCCCCAGCATTTT | CASSRQGSNQPQHF
NA | TRBJ2-7 | TRBD2 | TRBV4-2 | TGTGCCAGCAGCCAAGGTCTAGCGGGGGCCTACGAGCAGTACTTC | CASSQGLAGAYEQYF
NA | TRBJ2-3 | TRBD2 | TRBV5-1 | TGCGCCAGCAGCTTGCGGCGGGGGGGCGGTACAGATACGCAGTATTTT | CASSLRRGGGTDTQYF
NA | TRBJ2-7 | NA | TRBV20-1 | TGCAGTGCCCCCAACTCCTACGAGCAGTACTTC | CSAPNSYEQYF
once | TRBJ1-2 | NA | TRBV28 | TGTGCCAGCATCCTGGGGGGGCCAGGGTTGGAAGGCTACACCTTC | CASILGGPGLEGYTF
NA | TRBJ1-3 | NA | TRBV28 | TGTGCCAGCAGTTTAGGCCAGTCTGGAAACACCATATATTTT | CASSLGQSGNTIYF